This T cell receptor beta chain stems from a study of T-cell reconstitution after alpha-beta-depleted transplantation in children. The junction had 15 bases not matched to a gene; V was cut back by 6 bases and J by 9 bases. CDR3 size: 16 residues. The germline V gene has CDR1 SEHNR and CDR2 FQNEAQ (reference sequence). This clonotype was recorded at least ten times. Unique molecular identifiers were used in preparing the TCRbeta library. One entry per CDR3 protein results from TCRdb running MiXCR on the PCR reads. The sample includes fewer than 120,000 distinct CDR3 sequences, under 13% seen only once; the top ten take about 8.8%.

The sequencing used PBMCs from the stem cell graft donor, collected from the stem cell graft. The receptor comes from a human donor who donated a stem cell graft to a child with acute lymphoblastic leukemia. This sequence joins TRBV7-9 and TRBJ2-1; the match to TRBD1 covers 9 bases. CDR3 amino acids: CASSHWMGQGPSEQFF. For the CDR3, the DNA is TGTGCCAGCAGTCATTGGATGGGACAGGGCCCTTCTGAGCAGTTCTTC.